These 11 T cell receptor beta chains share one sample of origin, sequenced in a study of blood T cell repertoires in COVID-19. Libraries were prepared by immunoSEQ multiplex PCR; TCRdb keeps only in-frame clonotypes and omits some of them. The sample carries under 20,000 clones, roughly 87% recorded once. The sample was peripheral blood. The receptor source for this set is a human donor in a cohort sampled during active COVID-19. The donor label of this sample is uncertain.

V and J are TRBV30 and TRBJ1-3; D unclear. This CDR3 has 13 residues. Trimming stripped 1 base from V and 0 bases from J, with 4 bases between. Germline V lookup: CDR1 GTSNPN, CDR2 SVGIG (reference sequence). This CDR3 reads CAWSASSGNTIYF. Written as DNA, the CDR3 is TGTGCCTGGAGTGCTAGCTCTGGAAACACCATATATTTT.

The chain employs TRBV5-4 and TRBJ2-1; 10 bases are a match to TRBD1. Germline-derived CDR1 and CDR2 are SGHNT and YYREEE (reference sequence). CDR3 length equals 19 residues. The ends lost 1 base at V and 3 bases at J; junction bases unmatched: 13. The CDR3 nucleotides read TGTGCCAGCAGCTTGAAACGAGGCGGGACAGGGGCGATCTACAATGAGCAGTTCTTC. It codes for CASSLKRGGTGAIYNEQFF.

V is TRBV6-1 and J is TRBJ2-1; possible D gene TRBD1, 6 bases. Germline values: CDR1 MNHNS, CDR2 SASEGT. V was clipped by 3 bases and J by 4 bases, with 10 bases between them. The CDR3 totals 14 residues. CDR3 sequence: CASSDRQVYNEQFF. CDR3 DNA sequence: TGTGCCAGCAGTGATAGACAGGTTTACAATGAGCAGTTCTTC.

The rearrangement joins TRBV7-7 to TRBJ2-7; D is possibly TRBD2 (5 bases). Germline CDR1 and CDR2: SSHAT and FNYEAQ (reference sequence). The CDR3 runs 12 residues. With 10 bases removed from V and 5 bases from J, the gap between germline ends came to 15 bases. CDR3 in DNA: TGTGCCACGGTAAGAGGGAACAACGAGCAGTACTTC. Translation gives CATVRGNNEQYF.

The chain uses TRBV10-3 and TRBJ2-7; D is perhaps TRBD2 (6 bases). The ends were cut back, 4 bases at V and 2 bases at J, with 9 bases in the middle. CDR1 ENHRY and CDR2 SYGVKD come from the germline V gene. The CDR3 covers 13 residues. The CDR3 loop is CAISAGDAYEQYF. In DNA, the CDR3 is TGTGCCATCAGTGCGGGGGACGCCTACGAGCAGTACTTC.

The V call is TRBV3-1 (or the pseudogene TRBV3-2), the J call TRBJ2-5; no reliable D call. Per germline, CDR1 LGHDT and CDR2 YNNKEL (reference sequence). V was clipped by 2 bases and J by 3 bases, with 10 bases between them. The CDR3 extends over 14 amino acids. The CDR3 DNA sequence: TGTGCCAGCAGCCAAAATCTGCAGAAAGAGACCCAGTACTTC. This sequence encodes CASSQNLQKETQYF.

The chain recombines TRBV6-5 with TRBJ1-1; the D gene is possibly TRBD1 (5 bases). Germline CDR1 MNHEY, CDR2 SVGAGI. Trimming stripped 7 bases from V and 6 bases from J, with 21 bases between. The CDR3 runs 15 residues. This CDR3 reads CASNQNGGGFAEAFF. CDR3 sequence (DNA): TGTGCCAGCAATCAAAACGGGGGAGGCTTCGCTGAAGCTTTCTTT.

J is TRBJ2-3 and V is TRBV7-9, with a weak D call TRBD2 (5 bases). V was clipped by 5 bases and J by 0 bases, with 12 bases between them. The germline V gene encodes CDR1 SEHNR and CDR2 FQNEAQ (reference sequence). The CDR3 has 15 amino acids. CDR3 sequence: CASSPGLLSTDTQYF. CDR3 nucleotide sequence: TGTGCCAGCAGCCCAGGACTTCTCAGCACAGATACGCAGTATTTT.

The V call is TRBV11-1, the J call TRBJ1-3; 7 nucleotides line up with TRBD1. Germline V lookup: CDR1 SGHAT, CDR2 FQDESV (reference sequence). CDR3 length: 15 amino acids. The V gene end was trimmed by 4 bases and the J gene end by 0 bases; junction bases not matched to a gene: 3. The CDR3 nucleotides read TGTGCCAGCAGCTGGGACAGAATCTCTGGAAACACCATATATTTT. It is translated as CASSWDRISGNTIYF.

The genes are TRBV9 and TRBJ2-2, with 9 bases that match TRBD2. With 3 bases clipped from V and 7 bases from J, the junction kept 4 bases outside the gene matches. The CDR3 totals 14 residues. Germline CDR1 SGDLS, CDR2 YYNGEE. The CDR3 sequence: CASSAGTSYGELFF. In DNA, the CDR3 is TGTGCCAGCAGCGCAGGGACTAGCTACGGGGAGCTGTTTTTT.

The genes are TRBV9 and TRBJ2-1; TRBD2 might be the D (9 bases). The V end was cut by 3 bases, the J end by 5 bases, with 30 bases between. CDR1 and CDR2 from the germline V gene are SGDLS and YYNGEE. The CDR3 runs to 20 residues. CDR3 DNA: TGTGCCAGCAGCGCCGCCAGGGGGCGGGAGGGCTCCGTCCGAAACAATGAGCAGTTCTTC. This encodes CASSAARGREGSVRNNEQFF.